This T cell receptor beta chain is from a study of CD8 T cells in Susac syndrome. Reverse transcription of about 0.5 to 1 ug RNA was carried out with random hexamers. Each CDR3 protein gets one entry after TCRdb re-called the immunoSEQ multiplex PCR reads with MiXCR. The data hold around 190,000 distinct CDR3 sequences, with roughly 95% observed a single time. Trimming removed 6 bases from V and 9 bases from J; junction bases left unmatched: 12. Germline V gene data show CDR1 as SGHDN and CDR2 as FVKESK. The CDR3 is 15 amino acids. The clonotype originates from a human donor with multiple sclerosis. The chain links TRBV14 to TRBJ2-1, with 9 nucleotides matching TRBD2. The sample taken for sequencing was CD8+ T cells from PBMCs. Written as DNA, the CDR3 is TGTGCCAGCAGTTTCCTAGCGGGACAAAAGGCTGAGCAGTTCTTC. Its protein product is CASSFLAGQKAEQFF.